The clone carrying this T cell receptor beta chain showed up many times. Thyroid surgery was performed in patients who had received no treatment beforehand. The data are from a study of metastatic and nonmetastatic thyroid tumors. TCRdb re-called the PCR reads with MiXCR. The sample holds around 34,000 clones, roughly 15% seen once. This CDR3 comprises 11 residues. The germline CDR1 and CDR2 sequences are LGHDT and YNNKEL (reference sequence). With 5 bases removed from V and 4 bases from J, the gap between germline ends came to 6 bases. The receptor's source is a female donor with papillary thyroid cancer or a benign thyroid nodule (not recorded which). Some clones in this sample may be carry-over from other donors' samples. Sequencing was carried out using blood. J is TRBJ2-7 and V is TRBV3-1; D remains ambiguous. CDR3 bases: TGTGCCAGCAGCTCGAGTTACGAGCAGTACTTC. It codes for CASSSSYEQYF.